The 31 T cell receptor beta chains given below trace back to one sample, sequenced in a study of blood T cell repertoires in COVID-19. Clones were sequenced by immunoSEQ multiplex PCR, and TCRdb holds only the in-frame ones, with some missing. This repertoire shows approximately 170,000 clones, 86% found once; its top ten account for around 9%. Sequenced input: peripheral blood. The receptors were sampled from a man aged 50 to 59 with active or convalescent COVID-19.

The chain joins TRBV19 to TRBJ1-3; tentative D call: TRBD1 (6 bases). The CDR3 length is 16 residues. CDR1 is LNHDA, CDR2 SQIVND, per germline (reference sequence). Trimming removed 8 bases at V and 1 base at J, with 18 bases between. The CDR3 bases are TGTGCCAGTCGGGCCCTCCCTCAGGGGTCTGGAAACACCATATATTTT. Protein sequence: CASRALPQGSGNTIYF.

The chain joins TRBV10-1 to TRBJ2-2, with D perhaps matching TRBD2 (6 bases). CDR1 WNHNN and CDR2 SYGVQD come from the germline V gene (reference sequence). CDR3 length: 13 amino acids. V was clipped by 6 bases and J by 5 bases, with 10 bases between them. The CDR3 loop is CASSMLATGELFF. In nucleotides, the CDR3 is TGCGCCAGCAGCATGCTAGCGACCGGGGAGCTGTTTTTT.

V usage is TRBV5-1 and J usage is TRBJ1-6; 8 nucleotides match TRBD1. Germline assignment: CDR1 SGHRS and CDR2 YFSETQ. The CDR3 is made up of 15 amino acids. V lost 0 bases to trimming and J lost 14 bases; unmatched junction nucleotides: 10. The CDR3 region has the DNA TGCGCCAGCAGCTTGGGGGGACAGGCCGCAAGGTCCCTCCACTTT. The encoded protein is CASSLGGQAARSLHF.

The CDR3 protein is CASSPRGTGADTQYF. CDR3 DNA sequence: TGTGCCAGTAGTCCTAGGGGGACAGGGGCAGATACGCAGTATTTT. V usage is TRBV19 and J usage is TRBJ2-3; 10 bases are shared with TRBD1. With V trimmed by 5 bases and J by 4 bases, 6 bases remained unmatched. The CDR3 has 15 residues. Germline V gene lookup returns CDR1 LNHDA and CDR2 SQIVND (reference sequence).

The genes are TRBV2 and TRBJ2-7; 13 bases align to TRBD2. The CDR3 is made up of 14 amino acids. V lost 7 bases to trimming and J lost 6 bases; unmatched junction nucleotides: 6. The V gene's germline CDR1 is SNHLY and CDR2 FYNNEI. CDR3 amino acids: CASIRTSGSGEQYF. CDR3 coding DNA: TGTGCCAGCATCAGGACTAGCGGGAGTGGCGAGCAGTACTTC.

This chain uses TRBV30 with TRBJ1-2; 7 bases agree with TRBD1. There are 13 residues in the CDR3. Germline-derived CDR1 and CDR2 are GTSNPN and SVGIG (reference sequence). V trimming: 1 base; J trimming: 7 bases; junction bases outside the gene matches: 6. In nucleotides, the CDR3 is TGTGCCTGGAGTGCGATTGCAGGGGGTGGCTACACCTTC. Protein sequence: CAWSAIAGGGYTF.

J is TRBJ2-7 and V is TRBV24-1, with TRBD1 matching over 9 bases. The ends lost 1 base at V and 5 bases at J; junction bases unmatched: 2. The CDR3 contains 14 residues. Germline V gene data show CDR1 as KGHDR and CDR2 as SFDVKD. The CDR3 is CATSDFYRGHEQYF. DNA for the CDR3: TGTGCCACCAGTGATTTTTACAGGGGGCACGAGCAGTACTTC.

This clone appeared once. CDR3 coding DNA: TGTGCCTGGAGTAAGGCTAGCGGGAAGGAGACCCAGTACTTC. This sequence encodes CAWSKASGKETQYF. The rearrangement links TRBV30 to TRBJ2-5; 9 bases align to TRBD2. The J segment lost 5 bases and the V segment lost 2 bases, leaving 6 bases of the junction unmatched. CDR3 length: 14 amino acids. The germline V gene encodes CDR1 GTSNPN and CDR2 SVGIG (reference sequence).

The CDR3 coding sequence is TGTGCCAGCAGCCTCTCTGGGGCCAACGTCCTGACTTTC. Amino acids: CASSLSGANVLTF. The chain combines TRBV11-2 with TRBJ2-6; D unclear. Germline CDR1 is SGHAT and CDR2 is FQNNGV. V was shortened by 5 bases and J by 0 bases, with 2 bases between the two germline ends. This CDR3 is 13 amino acids long.

This chain connects TRBV5-1 to TRBJ2-5; tentative D call: TRBD2 (6 bases). V was cut by 4 bases and J by 3 bases, with 10 bases left in between. The germline gives CDR1 SGHRS, CDR2 YFSETQ. CDR3 size: 13 residues. Here the CDR3 reads CASSRGGEETQYF. In DNA, the CDR3 is TGCGCCAGCAGCAGGGGAGGTGAAGAGACCCAGTACTTC.

The chain is built from TRBV2 and TRBJ2-5, with 8 bases aligning to TRBD1. The CDR3 length is 14 residues. The V gene end was trimmed by 6 bases and the J gene end by 1 base; junction bases not matched to a gene: 4. Germline CDR1 is SNHLY and CDR2 is FYNNEI. The CDR3 region has the DNA TGTGCCAGCAGCCGGGACAGGAGCCAAGAGACCCAGTACTTC. Translating gives CASSRDRSQETQYF.

This chain joins TRBV11-2 and TRBJ2-3, with 13 bases aligning to TRBD2. CDR1 and CDR2 (germline): SGHAT, FQNNGV. With 4 bases clipped from V and 4 bases from J, the junction kept 5 bases outside the gene matches. The CDR3 contains 16 residues. CDR3 DNA sequence: TGTGCCAGCAGCTCCCAGACTAGCGGGGGGCCAGATACGCAGTATTTT. This encodes CASSSQTSGGPDTQYF.

The V gene is TRBV21-1, the J gene TRBJ2-1; the table's D call, TRBD2, was not checked against the DNA. TRBV21-1 corresponds to a pseudogene. The CDR3 runs to 14 residues. CDR3 nucleotide sequence: TGTGCCAGCAGCACACTGAGCTCCTACAATGAGCAGTTCTTC. This gives the protein CASSTLSSYNEQFF.

V and J are TRBV2 and TRBJ2-3, with a possible D match to TRBD2 (5 bases). Trimming shortened V by 6 bases and J by 4 bases, and 11 bases separated the two germline ends. The CDR3 is 13 residues long. Looked up from germline, CDR1 is SNHLY and CDR2 is FYNNEI. The CDR3 DNA reads TGTGCCAGCAGCCCCTTACTAGCAGATACGCAGTATTTT. Protein product: CASSPLLADTQYF.

J is TRBJ2-5 and V is TRBV7-2; D is possibly TRBD2 (6 bases). The CDR3 consists of 14 residues. From germline, CDR1 is SGHTA and CDR2 FQGNSA. Trimming removed 2 bases at V and 9 bases at J, with 16 bases between. CDR3 DNA sequence: TGTGCCAGCAGCTTACGGGGGTCCGGTCAGGCCCAGTACTTC. It yields the protein CASSLRGSGQAQYF.

As regards this clone: This specimen includes other DNA sequences encoding the same CDR3. The V gene is TRBV19, the J gene TRBJ2-7, with 9 nucleotides matching TRBD1. The CDR3 is 15 amino acids. The germline gives CDR1 LNHDA, CDR2 SQIVND (reference sequence). J was trimmed by 2 bases and V by 4 bases; bases with no gene match: 6. The CDR3 nucleotides read TGTGCCAGTAGTAGGGGGGGACAGGGTACCTACGAGCAGTACTTC. It is translated as CASSRGGQGTYEQYF. Variable domain in full (rest from reference TRBV19 and TRBJ2-7): DGGITQSPKYLFRKEGQNVTLSCEQNLNHDAMYWYRQDPGQGLRLIYYSQIVNDFQKGDIAEGYSVSREKKESFPLTVTSAQKNPTAFYLCASSRGGQGTYEQYFGPGTRLTVT.

The chain employs TRBV7-6 and TRBJ1-3; TRBD1 matches 7 bases. The ends lost 2 bases at V and 0 bases at J; junction bases unmatched: 7. The V gene's germline CDR1 is SGHVS and CDR2 FNYEAQ. This CDR3 comprises 17 residues. The CDR3 sequence is CASSLFGTASSGNTIYF. The CDR3 DNA sequence: TGTGCCAGCAGCTTATTTGGGACAGCCAGCTCTGGAAACACCATATATTTT.

This clone was seen only once. The chain is built from TRBV6-6 and TRBJ1-2; possible D gene TRBD1, 6 bases. CDR3 length: 16 amino acids. The V gene's germline CDR1 is MNHNY and CDR2 SVGAGI (reference sequence). Trimming took off 0 bases at V and 1 base at J, with 12 bases between the two ends. Written as DNA, the CDR3 is TGTGCCAGCAGTTACTCTCGGACAGTTCTTAACTATGGCTACACCTTC. As protein: CASSYSRTVLNYGYTF.

This clone appeared once. This rearrangement joins TRBV9 to TRBJ1-3; 8 nucleotides line up with TRBD1. Looked up from germline, CDR1 is SGDLS and CDR2 is YYNGEE. V was clipped by 4 bases and J by 1 base; unmatched bases: 10. The CDR3 spans 17 residues. The CDR3 DNA is TGTGCCAGCAGCCCTAGGGGACAGGCGGGTTCTGGAAACACCATATATTTT. This codes for CASSPRGQAGSGNTIYF. Full variable domain (rest looked up from reference TRBV9 and TRBJ1-3): DSGVTQTPKHLITATGQRVTLRCSPRSGDLSVYWYQQSLDQGLQFLIQYYNGEERAKGNILERFSAQQFPDLHSELNLSSLELGDSALYFCASSPRGQAGSGNTIYFGEGSWLTVV.

The chain joins TRBV30 to TRBJ1-2; D may be TRBD1 (5 bases). The V and J ends lost 2 bases and 6 bases respectively, with 13 bases between them. The germline gives CDR1 GTSNPN, CDR2 SVGIG (reference sequence). This CDR3 contains 13 residues. This CDR3 reads CAWSRAGWDGYTF. The CDR3 DNA reads TGTGCCTGGAGTAGGGCAGGGTGGGATGGCTACACCTTC.

Here the CDR3 DNA reads TGTGCCAGCAGCCTTACAGGGGTTGGGGATACGCAGTATTTT. It yields the protein CASSLTGVGDTQYF. V and J are TRBV7-7 and TRBJ2-3; 7 bases are a match to TRBD1. V was pared by 5 bases and J by 6 bases, with 8 bases of the junction left unmatched. CDR1 is SSHAT and CDR2 is FNYEAQ in the germline V gene (reference sequence). This CDR3 region has 14 residues.

V usage is TRBV14 and J usage is TRBJ2-7; a weak D match, TRBD1 (6 bases). The CDR3 sequence is 15 residues long. In germline, CDR1 is SGHDN, CDR2 FVKESK. The V gene lost 0 bases and the J gene lost 4 bases, with 13 bases spanning the gap. CDR3 coding DNA: TGTGCCAGCAGCCAAGATGGGCAGGGGTGGTACGAGCAGTACTTC. The encoded protein is CASSQDGQGWYEQYF. The complete variable domain, with remaining parts taken from reference TRBV14 and TRBJ2-7, reads EAGVTQFPSHSVIEKGQTVTLRCDPISGHDNLYWYRRVMGKEIKFLLHFVKESKQDESGMPNNRFLAERTGGTYSTLKVQPAELEDSGVYFCASSQDGQGWYEQYFGPGTRLTVT.

The rearrangement uses TRBV29-1 and TRBJ2-7, with 8 bases matching TRBD2. Germline V gene data show CDR1 as SQVTM and CDR2 as ANQGSEA. The CDR3 spans 14 residues. Trimming removed 4 bases from V and 2 bases from J; junction bases left unmatched: 7. The CDR3 sequence: CSVGVGGGPYEQYF. CDR3 in DNA: TGCAGCGTTGGTGTTGGCGGGGGGCCCTACGAGCAGTACTTC.

V is TRBV15 and J is TRBJ1-4; tentative D call: TRBD1 (6 bases). V lost 5 bases and J 4 bases, leaving 17 bases between the germline ends. CDR3 length: 16 residues. Per germline, CDR1 LNHNV and CDR2 YYDKDF (reference sequence). The CDR3 loop reads CATSRILTGINEKLFF. CDR3 nucleotide sequence: TGTGCCACCAGCCGGATTTTGACAGGCATTAATGAAAAACTGTTTTTT.

The chain couples TRBV3-1 (or the pseudogene TRBV3-2) to TRBJ1-1, with TRBD1 as a possible D gene (6 bases). The germline gives CDR1 LGHDT, CDR2 YNNKEL (reference sequence). V was clipped by 4 bases and J by 4 bases, with 22 bases between them. The CDR3 is made up of 17 amino acids. CDR3 region: CASSPYGAGGDATEAFF. CDR3 sequence (DNA): TGTGCCAGCAGCCCATACGGGGCGGGGGGCGACGCCACTGAAGCTTTCTTT.

This chain links TRBV19 with TRBJ2-3; D is possibly TRBD2 (6 bases). The germline V gene has CDR1 LNHDA and CDR2 SQIVND (reference sequence). There are 18 residues in the CDR3. Trimming left V 3 bases short and J 2 bases short, with 21 bases between. The chain's CDR3 is CASSISGLGGELTDTQYF. CDR3 sequence (DNA): TGTGCCAGTAGTATTAGTGGTTTGGGGGGAGAACTCACAGATACGCAGTATTTT.

The chain carries TRBV9 and TRBJ1-4, with a weak D call TRBD1 (6 bases). Germline values: CDR1 SGDLS, CDR2 YYNGEE. V lost 0 bases, J lost 7 bases, and 10 bases lay in between. This CDR3 has 14 residues. The CDR3 coding sequence is TGTGCCAGCAGCGTAGATGGACAGAGTGAAAAACTGTTTTTT. Its protein is CASSVDGQSEKLFF.

The J gene is TRBJ2-5, the V gene TRBV5-1; 9 bases match TRBD2. Germline CDR1 reads SGHRS; CDR2 reads YFSETQ. Losses at the gene ends were 5 bases for V and 3 bases for J; bases not matched to a gene: 5. CDR3 length: 14 residues. The CDR3 protein is CASREGTSKETQYF. The DNA for the CDR3 is TGCGCCAGCAGGGAGGGGACTAGCAAAGAGACCCAGTACTTC.

This clone was detected only once. The CDR3 region has the DNA TGTGCCAGCAGCCAACACAGGGATCTATCTGGGGCCAACGTCCTGACTTTC. Its translation: CASSQHRDLSGANVLTF. The rearrangement links TRBV3-1 (or the pseudogene TRBV3-2) to TRBJ2-6, with a possible D match to TRBD1 (6 bases). The CDR3 extends over 17 amino acids. Trimming pared 2 bases from V and 1 base from J, leaving 12 bases between. Per the germline V gene, CDR1 is LGHDT and CDR2 is YNNKEL (reference sequence).

The chain joins TRBV15 to TRBJ2-1; 9 bases map to TRBD2. CDR1 and CDR2 from the germline V gene are LNHNV and YYDKDF (reference sequence). Trimming took 1 base from V and 1 from J; bases not matched to a gene: 2. The CDR3 length is 16 residues. The CDR3 region is CATSRGGGGSYNEQFF. CDR3 nucleotide sequence: TGTGCCACCAGCAGAGGCGGGGGGGGATCCTACAATGAGCAGTTCTTC.

CDR3 in DNA: TGTGCCAGCAGTTACCAGCGGGAGAGCAATGAGCAGTTCTTC. Amino acid sequence: CASSYQRESNEQFF. The chain is built from TRBV6-5 and TRBJ2-1, with 8 bases fitting TRBD2. The CDR3 consists of 14 residues. Germline V CDR1 and CDR2: MNHEY, SVGAGI. The V gene end was trimmed by 2 bases and the J gene end by 6 bases; junction bases not matched to a gene: 3.